These 21 T cell receptor beta chains came from one sample sequenced in a study of T cell repertoires in cytomegalovirus infection. These TCRs' antigens remain unknown. TCRdb used MiXCR to reprocess the reads, holding one entry per CDR3 protein. The sample holds tens of thousands of distinct CDR3 sequences, roughly 19% seen once. The sample here was CD8+ T cells from cultured PBMCs, taken from culture after CMV antigen stimulation. The receptors come from a human donor in good health (CMV status not recorded). Some clones in this sample may be carry-over from other donors' samples.

This clonotype was seen only a few times. The chain uses TRBV7-9 and TRBJ1-3, with D possibly matching TRBD1 (5 bases). There are 14 residues in the CDR3. The V gene lost 2 bases and the J gene lost 8 bases, with 13 bases spanning the gap. CDR1 and CDR2 from the germline V gene are SEHNR and FQNEAQ (reference sequence). The CDR3 region is CASSLYRGADTIYF. The CDR3 bases are TGTGCCAGCAGCTTATATCGAGGGGCGGACACCATATATTTT. Full variable domain (missing parts from reference TRBV7-9 and TRBJ1-3): DTGVSQNPRHKITKRGQNVTFRCDPISEHNRLYWYRQTLGQGPEFLTYFQNEAQLEKSRLLSDRFSAERPKGSFSTLEIQRTEQGDSAMYLCASSLYRGADTIYFGEGSWLTVV.

This clonotype has a single count. Sequence at one end of the junction differs from germline and may be a read error. The chain is built from TRBV28 and TRBJ1-6; D unresolved. Germline V gene sequence: CDR1 MDHEN, CDR2 SYDVKM. The CDR3 consists of 17 residues. This CDR3 is CASSPPGWAELNSPIHF. The CDR3 DNA sequence: TGTGCCAGCAGTCCCCCGGGGTGGGCCGAGCTCAATTCACCCATCCACTTT.

Ten or more counts support this clonotype. This chain connects TRBV4-3 to TRBJ1-4, with D unresolved. The germline V gene has CDR1 LGHNA and CDR2 YSLEER. V dropped 1 base and J dropped 4 bases, with 10 bases sitting between them. The CDR3 totals 15 residues. The CDR3 protein is CASSQATAYNEKLFF. CDR3 nucleotides: TGCGCCAGCAGCCAAGCTACAGCCTATAATGAAAAACTGTTTTTT.

This clonotype was seen a few times. The genes are TRBV14 and TRBJ1-1; D ambiguous. Germline V lookup: CDR1 SGHDN, CDR2 FVKESK. The V gene lost 0 bases and the J gene lost 0 bases, with 11 bases spanning the gap. The CDR3 spans 16 residues. The CDR3 DNA is TGTGCCAGCAGCCAAGATTTTTTGCCTTTGAACACTGAAGCTTTCTTT. It translates to CASSQDFLPLNTEAFF.

Ten or more counts support this clonotype. This chain joins TRBV4-3 and TRBJ1-6; weak D call: TRBD1 (6 bases). The V and J ends lost 0 bases and 9 bases respectively, with 15 bases between them. Germline CDR1 reads LGHNA; CDR2 reads YSLEER. CDR3 size: 16 residues. The CDR3 sequence is CASSQEAGARVSPLHF. CDR3 nucleotides: TGCGCCAGCAGCCAAGAGGCAGGGGCGCGGGTTTCACCCCTCCACTTT.

The chain joins TRBV4-2 to TRBJ1-5, with D hard to call. CDR1 and CDR2 (germline): LGHNA, YNFKEQ. With 0 bases removed from V and 2 bases from J, the gap between germline ends came to 8 bases. CDR3 length: 15 residues. In DNA form, the CDR3 reads TGTGCCAGCAGCCAAGATCAGGACGGCAATCAGCCCCAGCATTTT. This gives the protein CASSQDQDGNQPQHF.

This clonotype was observed at least ten times. The J gene is TRBJ2-5, the V gene TRBV7-2; TRBD2 aligns across 13 bases. V lost 2 bases, J lost 3 bases, and 6 bases stayed unmatched. There are 17 residues in the CDR3. Germline CDR1 and CDR2: SGHTA and FQGNSA. Written as DNA, the CDR3 is TGTGCCAGCAGCTTAATCGGACTAGCGGGAGATAAAGAGACCCAGTACTTC. It specifies CASSLIGLAGDKETQYF.

This chain joins TRBV5-1 and TRBJ2-5; 8 bases are shared with TRBD1. The CDR3 consists of 15 residues. V lost 0 bases to trimming and J lost 1 base; unmatched junction nucleotides: 2. Germline V gene sequence: CDR1 SGHRS, CDR2 YFSETQ. DNA for the CDR3: TGCGCCAGCAGCTTGGGGGACAGGCCCCAAGAGACCCAGTACTTC. Protein: CASSLGDRPQETQYF.

The chain joins TRBV9 to TRBJ2-3, with unresolved D. The CDR3 totals 14 residues. Trimming pared 3 bases from V and 2 bases from J, leaving 10 bases between. Germline lookup yields CDR1 SGDLS and CDR2 YYNGEE. Here the CDR3 DNA reads TGTGCCAGCAGCGCCCAGATACCCACAGATACGCAGTATTTT. Its protein is CASSAQIPTDTQYF.

The rearrangement uses TRBV5-6 and TRBJ2-3, with 11 positions matching TRBD2. Unmatched junction bases numbered 10, after V lost 4 bases and J lost 6 bases. This CDR3 is built from 16 residues. Germline values: CDR1 SGHDT, CDR2 YYEEEE. DNA for the CDR3: TGTGCCAGCAGCCCCGAAATTGCTAGCGGGGGGGATACGCAGTATTTT. This codes for CASSPEIASGGDTQYF. The full variable domain, its missing parts supplied by reference TRBV5-6 and TRBJ2-3, is DAGVTQSPTHLIKTRGQQVTLRCSPKSGHDTVSWYQQALGQGPQFIFQYYEEEERQRGNFPDRFSGHQFPNYSSELNVNALLLGDSALYLCASSPEIASGGDTQYFGPGTRLTVL.

This clonotype was recorded at least ten times. The chain employs TRBV27 and TRBJ1-5; tentative D call: TRBD1 (5 bases). V was cut by 5 bases and J by 4 bases, with 15 bases left in between. CDR1 MNHEY and CDR2 SMNVEV come from the germline V gene (reference sequence). The CDR3 is 15 residues long. Here the CDR3 reads CASSISGYSNQPQHF. Written as DNA, the CDR3 is TGTGCCAGCAGTATCTCAGGGTATAGTAATCAGCCCCAGCATTTT.

There are many counts of this clonotype. The V call is TRBV11-2, the J call TRBJ1-1; 7 bases agree with TRBD1. The germline gives CDR1 SGHAT, CDR2 FQNNGV. The CDR3 loop spans 11 amino acids. Trimming removed 1 base from V and 11 bases from J; junction bases left unmatched: 1. The DNA for the CDR3 is TGTGCCAGCAGCTTAGGCAGGGGGGCTTTCTTT. Encoded protein: CASSLGRGAFF.

This clonotype was seen a few times. The rearrangement links TRBV28 to TRBJ2-5, with D uncertain. The CDR3 consists of 11 residues. With 8 bases removed from V and 1 base from J, the gap between germline ends came to 5 bases. Germline CDR1 MDHEN, CDR2 SYDVKM. The CDR3 bases are TGTGCCAGCGGGATCCAAGAGACCCAGTACTTC. Its translation is CASGIQETQYF.

In this sample, this clonotype turned up many times. The rearrangement links TRBV7-2 to TRBJ2-5, with D uncertain. Trimming took off 5 bases at V and 5 bases at J, with 12 bases between the two ends. In germline, CDR1 is SGHTA, CDR2 FQGNSA. The CDR3 is made up of 13 amino acids. CDR3 region: CASSRSRSETQYF. For the CDR3, the DNA is TGTGCCAGCAGCCGATCACGATCGGAGACCCAGTACTTC.

Ten or more counts support this clonotype. This rearrangement joins TRBV6-1 to TRBJ2-1; no definite D call. V was pared by 1 base and J by 3 bases, with 10 bases between. CDR3 length: 15 amino acids. Germline values: CDR1 MNHNS, CDR2 SASEGT. The CDR3 DNA follows: TGTGCCAGCAGTGAAGGGGTTGAGGTCTACAATGAGCAGTTCTTC. Its translation is CASSEGVEVYNEQFF.

The rearrangement links TRBV9 to TRBJ1-1, with unresolved D. CDR1 is SGDLS and CDR2 is YYNGEE in the germline V gene. The CDR3 contains 17 residues. Trimming left V 0 bases short and J 4 bases short, with 19 bases between. CDR3 protein: CASSVVEAHWLSTEAFF. In DNA form, the CDR3 reads TGTGCCAGCAGCGTAGTCGAGGCCCATTGGCTGAGCACTGAAGCTTTCTTT.

This clonotype was detected a few times. This sequence joins TRBV13 and TRBJ1-4; D is perhaps TRBD1 (5 bases). V dropped 6 bases and J dropped 5 bases, with 25 bases sitting between them. Looked up from germline, CDR1 is PRHDT and CDR2 is FYEKMQ (reference sequence). CDR3 size: 18 residues. The CDR3 loop reads CASRQFAGTNQFNEKLFF. The CDR3 DNA follows: TGTGCCAGCAGGCAATTCGCGGGGACCAACCAATTCAATGAAAAACTGTTTTTT.

There are a few counts of this clonotype. The gene calls are TRBV7-9 and TRBJ1-2; 9 nucleotides line up with TRBD1. This CDR3 has 15 amino acids. From germline, CDR1 is SEHNR and CDR2 FQNEAQ (reference sequence). Trimming at V came to 5 bases and at J to 2 bases, leaving 6 bases not matched to a gene. CDR3 in amino acids: CASSEHRGRNYGYTF. For the CDR3, the DNA is TGTGCCAGCAGCGAACACAGGGGGCGCAACTATGGCTACACCTTC.

The chain uses TRBV12-3 or TRBV12-4 and TRBJ1-1, with D uncertain. The length of the CDR3 is 13 residues. V was clipped by 5 bases and J by 0 bases, with 7 bases between them. For the CDR3, the DNA is TGTGCCAGCAGTAATGACATGAACACTGAAGCTTTCTTT. Amino acid sequence: CASSNDMNTEAFF.

This clonotype has ten or more counts. V usage is TRBV7-9 and J usage is TRBJ2-5, with 8 nucleotides matching TRBD1. This CDR3 has 15 amino acids. The J segment lost 3 bases and the V segment lost 5 bases, leaving 8 bases of the junction unmatched. CDR1 is SEHNR and CDR2 is FQNEAQ in the germline V gene (reference sequence). The CDR3 region has the DNA TGTGCCAGCAGCGCATTGCAGGGGGCGGAAGAGACCCAGTACTTC. Protein: CASSALQGAEETQYF.

This clonotype occurred a few times. The gene calls are TRBV27 and TRBJ1-5; 9 bases are shared with TRBD1. The CDR3 covers 14 residues. Germline assignment: CDR1 MNHEY and CDR2 SMNVEV (reference sequence). V shed 6 bases, J shed 7 bases, and the junction held 7 bases outside the gene matches. The CDR3 DNA reads as TGTGCCAGCAGGCCGGGACAGGGATCGCAGCCCCAGCATTTT. This sequence encodes CASRPGQGSQPQHF.